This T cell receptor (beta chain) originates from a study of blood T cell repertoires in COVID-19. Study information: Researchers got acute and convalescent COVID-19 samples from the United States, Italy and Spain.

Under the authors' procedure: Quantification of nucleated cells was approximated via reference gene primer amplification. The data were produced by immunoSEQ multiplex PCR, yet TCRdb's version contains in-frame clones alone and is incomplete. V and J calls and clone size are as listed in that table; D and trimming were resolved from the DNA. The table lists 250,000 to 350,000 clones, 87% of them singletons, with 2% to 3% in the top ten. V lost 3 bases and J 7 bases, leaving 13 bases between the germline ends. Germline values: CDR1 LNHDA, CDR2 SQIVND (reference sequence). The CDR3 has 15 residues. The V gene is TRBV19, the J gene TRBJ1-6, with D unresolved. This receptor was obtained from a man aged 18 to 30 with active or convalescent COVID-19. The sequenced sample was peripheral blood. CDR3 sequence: CASSITGEANSPLHF. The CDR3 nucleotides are TGTGCCAGTAGTATCACCGGCGAGGCAAATTCACCCCTCCACTTT.